Detailed here is one T cell receptor beta chain. Its specificity is not known. The data derive from a study of cytomegalovirus exposure and HLA in healthy donors. This CDR3 has 17 amino acids. Germline V CDR1 and CDR2: MNHNS, SASEGT. Study outcomes and limitations: Analysis performed later found more than 15,000 TCR beta sequences associated with HLA alleles at 0.05 false discovery rate.

Use of 60 Vbeta and 13 Jbeta primers characterized the PCR. Clones were sequenced by immunoSEQ multiplex PCR, and TCRdb holds only the in-frame ones, with some missing. Of about 130,000 clones listed, around 10% were seen once; the top ten hold 6.5% to 8.5%. This clonotype was sampled from a woman in her forties in good health and CMV-seropositive. The chain links TRBV6-1 to TRBJ2-5; tentative D call: TRBD2 (7 bases). Judging by the DNA end, TRBJ2-7 fits better; the J call may be wrong. What was sequenced was PBMCs. CDR3: CASPEGGGVRISYEQYF. The CDR3 DNA follows: TGTGCCAGCCCTGAAGGGGGGGGTGTACGAATCTCCTACGAGCAGTACTTC.